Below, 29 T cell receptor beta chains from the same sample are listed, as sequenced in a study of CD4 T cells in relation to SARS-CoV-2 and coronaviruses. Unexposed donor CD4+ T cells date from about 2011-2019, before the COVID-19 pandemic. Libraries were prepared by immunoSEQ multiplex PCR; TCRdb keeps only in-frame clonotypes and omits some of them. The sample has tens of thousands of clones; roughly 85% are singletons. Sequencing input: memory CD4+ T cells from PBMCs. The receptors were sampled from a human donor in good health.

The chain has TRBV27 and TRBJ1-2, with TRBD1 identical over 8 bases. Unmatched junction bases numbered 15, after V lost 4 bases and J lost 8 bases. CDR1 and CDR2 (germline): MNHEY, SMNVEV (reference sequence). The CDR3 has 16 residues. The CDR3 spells CASSSRTAGGVEGYTF. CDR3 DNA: TGTGCCAGCAGTTCCCGAACCGCAGGGGGCGTCGAAGGCTACACCTTC.

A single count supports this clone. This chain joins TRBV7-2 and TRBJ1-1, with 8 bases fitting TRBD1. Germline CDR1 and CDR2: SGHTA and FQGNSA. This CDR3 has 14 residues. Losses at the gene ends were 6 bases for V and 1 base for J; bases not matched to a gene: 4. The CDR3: CASSYGQGNTEAFF. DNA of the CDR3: TGTGCCAGCAGTTACGGACAGGGGAACACTGAAGCTTTCTTT.

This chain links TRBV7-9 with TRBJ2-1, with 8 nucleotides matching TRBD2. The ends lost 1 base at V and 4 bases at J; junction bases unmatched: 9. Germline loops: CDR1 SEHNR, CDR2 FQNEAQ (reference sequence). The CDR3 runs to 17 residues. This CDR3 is CASSLEASGRVYNEQFF. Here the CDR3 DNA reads TGTGCCAGCAGCTTAGAGGCCAGCGGGAGAGTGTACAATGAGCAGTTCTTC.

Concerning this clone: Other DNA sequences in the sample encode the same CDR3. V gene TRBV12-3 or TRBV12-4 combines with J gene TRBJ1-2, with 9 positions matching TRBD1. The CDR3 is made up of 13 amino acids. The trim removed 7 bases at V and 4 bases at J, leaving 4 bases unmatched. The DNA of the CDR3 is TGTGCCAGCACTCCGACAGGGGGCTATGGCTACACCTTC. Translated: CASTPTGGYGYTF.

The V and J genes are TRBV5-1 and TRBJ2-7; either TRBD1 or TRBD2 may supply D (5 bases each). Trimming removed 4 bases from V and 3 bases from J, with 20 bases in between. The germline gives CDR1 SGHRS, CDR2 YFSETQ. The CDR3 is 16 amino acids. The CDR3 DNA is TGCGCCAGCAGCCTATCCGGGACCCGAAATCTCTACGAGCAGTACTTC. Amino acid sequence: CASSLSGTRNLYEQYF.

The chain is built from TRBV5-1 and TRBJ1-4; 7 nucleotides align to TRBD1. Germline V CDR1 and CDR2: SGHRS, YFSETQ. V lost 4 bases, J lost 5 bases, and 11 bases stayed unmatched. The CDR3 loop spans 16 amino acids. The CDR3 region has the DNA TGCGCCAGCAGCCCAAAACGGGACAGTCGAAATGAAAAACTGTTTTTT. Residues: CASSPKRDSRNEKLFF.

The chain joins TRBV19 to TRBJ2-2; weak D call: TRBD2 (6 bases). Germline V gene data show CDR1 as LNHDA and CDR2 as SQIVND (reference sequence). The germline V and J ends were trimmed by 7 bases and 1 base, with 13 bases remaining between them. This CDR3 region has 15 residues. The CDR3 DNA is TGTGCCAGTATGAATCGGGGGAAGAACACCGGGGAGCTGTTTTTT. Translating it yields CASMNRGKNTGELFF.

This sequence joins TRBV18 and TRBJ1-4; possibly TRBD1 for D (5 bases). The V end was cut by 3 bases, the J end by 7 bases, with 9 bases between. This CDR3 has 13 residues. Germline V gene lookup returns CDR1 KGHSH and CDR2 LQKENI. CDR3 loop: CASSPDQGEKLFF. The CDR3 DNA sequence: TGTGCCAGCTCACCGGACCAGGGTGAAAAACTGTTTTTT.

The CDR3 DNA reads TGCGCCAGCAGCCAAGATACCACTGGTGCTGTTCAGTACTTC. It is translated as CASSQDTTGAVQYF. The genes are TRBV4-1 and TRBJ2-4; D not certain. V was pared by 0 bases and J by 11 bases, with 14 bases between. The CDR3 sequence is 14 residues long. CDR1 and CDR2 from the germline V gene are MGHRA and YSYEKL.

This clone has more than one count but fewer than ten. CDR3 sequence (DNA): TGTGCCAGCAAGGCGGGACAGGGGGATTCCGGGGAGCTGTTTTTT. Translation: CASKAGQGDSGELFF. The rearrangement uses TRBV2 and TRBJ2-2, with TRBD1 identical over 11 bases. This CDR3 is built from 15 residues. The V gene end was trimmed by 7 bases and the J gene end by 6 bases; junction bases not matched to a gene: 7. Per the germline V gene, CDR1 is SNHLY and CDR2 is FYNNEI.

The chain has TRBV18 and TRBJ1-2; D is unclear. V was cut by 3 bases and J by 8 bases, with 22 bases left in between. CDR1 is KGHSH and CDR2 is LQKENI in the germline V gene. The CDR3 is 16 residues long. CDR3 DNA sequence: TGTGCCAGCTCACCCGCGGGCCGGAGCAATGTAGGGGGCTACACCTTC. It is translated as CASSPAGRSNVGGYTF.

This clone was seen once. In nucleotides, the CDR3 is TGTGCCACCGGGGGCGGCCCGAACACCGGGGAGCTGTTTTTT. Its translation: CATGGGPNTGELFF. The chain has TRBV19 and TRBJ2-2, with D tentatively TRBD1 or TRBD2 (6 bases each). Trimming left V 10 bases short and J 0 bases short, with 12 bases between. The CDR3 covers 14 residues. Germline V gene lookup returns CDR1 LNHDA and CDR2 SQIVND (reference sequence).

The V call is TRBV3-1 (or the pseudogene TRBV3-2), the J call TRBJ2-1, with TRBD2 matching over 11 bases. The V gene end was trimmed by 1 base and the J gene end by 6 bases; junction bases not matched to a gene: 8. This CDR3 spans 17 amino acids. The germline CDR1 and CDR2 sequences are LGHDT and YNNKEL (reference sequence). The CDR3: CASSQGTGLAGGNEQFF. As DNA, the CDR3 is TGTGCCAGCAGCCAAGGGACGGGTCTAGCGGGAGGCAATGAGCAGTTCTTC.

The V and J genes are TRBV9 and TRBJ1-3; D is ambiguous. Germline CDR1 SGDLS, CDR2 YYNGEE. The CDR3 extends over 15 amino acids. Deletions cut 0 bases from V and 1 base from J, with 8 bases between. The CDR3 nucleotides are TGTGCCAGCAGCGTAGCTTCCCATTCTGGAAACACCATATATTTT. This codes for CASSVASHSGNTIYF.

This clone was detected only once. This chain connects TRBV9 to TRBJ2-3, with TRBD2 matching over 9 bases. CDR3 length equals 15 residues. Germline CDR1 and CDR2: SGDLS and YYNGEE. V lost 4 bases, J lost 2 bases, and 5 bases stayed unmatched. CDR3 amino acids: CASSSGLAYTDTQYF. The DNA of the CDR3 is TGTGCCAGCAGCTCCGGACTAGCGTACACAGATACGCAGTATTTT.

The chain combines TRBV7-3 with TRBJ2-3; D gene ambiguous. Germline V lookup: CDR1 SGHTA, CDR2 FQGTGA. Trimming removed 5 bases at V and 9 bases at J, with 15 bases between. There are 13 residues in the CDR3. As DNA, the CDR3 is TGTGCCAGCAGCCGCCCGGGCCTAGACACGCAGTATTTT. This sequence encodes CASSRPGLDTQYF.

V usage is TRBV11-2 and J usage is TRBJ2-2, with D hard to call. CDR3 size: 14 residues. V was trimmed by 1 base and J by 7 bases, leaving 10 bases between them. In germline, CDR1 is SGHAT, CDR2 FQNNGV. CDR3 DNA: TGTGCCAGCAGCTTAGTGGGCGTTGACGGGGAGCTGTTTTTT. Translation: CASSLVGVDGELFF.

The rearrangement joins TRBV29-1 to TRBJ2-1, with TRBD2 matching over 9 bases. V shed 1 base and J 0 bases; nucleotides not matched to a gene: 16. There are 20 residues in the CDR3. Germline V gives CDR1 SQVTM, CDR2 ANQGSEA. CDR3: CSVEVNGRSSGSSSYNEQFF. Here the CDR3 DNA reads TGCAGCGTTGAAGTCAACGGACGGAGTAGCGGGAGTAGCTCCTACAATGAGCAGTTCTTC.

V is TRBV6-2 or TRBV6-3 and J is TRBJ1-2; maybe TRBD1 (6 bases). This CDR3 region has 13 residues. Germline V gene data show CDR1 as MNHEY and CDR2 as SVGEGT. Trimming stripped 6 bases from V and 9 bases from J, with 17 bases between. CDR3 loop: CASSRPGTWSYTF. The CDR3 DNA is TGTGCCAGCAGCCGTCCCGGGACATGGAGCTACACCTTC.

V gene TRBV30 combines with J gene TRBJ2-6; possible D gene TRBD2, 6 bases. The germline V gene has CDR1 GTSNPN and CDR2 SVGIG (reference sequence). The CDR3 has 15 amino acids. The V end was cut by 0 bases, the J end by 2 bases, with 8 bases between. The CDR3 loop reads CAWSVGGAGANVLTF. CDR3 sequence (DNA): TGTGCCTGGAGTGTAGGAGGGGCTGGGGCCAACGTCCTGACTTTC.

The CDR3 region has the DNA TGTGCCACCAGCAGAGTGACAGGGGGTAGGAACAATGAGCAGTTCTTC. Protein sequence: CATSRVTGGRNNEQFF. The genes are TRBV15 and TRBJ2-1; 9 nucleotides line up with TRBD1. CDR1 is LNHNV, CDR2 YYDKDF, per germline (reference sequence). This CDR3 spans 16 amino acids. The junction had 6 bases not matched to a gene; V was cut back by 1 base and J by 5 bases.

The CDR3 region has the DNA TGTGCCAGCAGCCCCGAACCGCAGGGCCGCACAGATACGCAGTATTTT. Its protein is CASSPEPQGRTDTQYF. The chain joins TRBV9 to TRBJ2-3, with D perhaps matching TRBD1 (5 bases). The CDR3 length is 16 residues. Looked up from germline, CDR1 is SGDLS and CDR2 is YYNGEE. The germline V and J ends were trimmed by 4 bases and 1 base, with 16 bases remaining between them. Full variable domain (rest looked up from reference TRBV9 and TRBJ2-3): DSGVTQTPKHLITATGQRVTLRCSPRSGDLSVYWYQQSLDQGLQFLIQYYNGEERAKGNILERFSAQQFPDLHSELNLSSLELGDSALYFCASSPEPQGRTDTQYFGPGTRLTVL.

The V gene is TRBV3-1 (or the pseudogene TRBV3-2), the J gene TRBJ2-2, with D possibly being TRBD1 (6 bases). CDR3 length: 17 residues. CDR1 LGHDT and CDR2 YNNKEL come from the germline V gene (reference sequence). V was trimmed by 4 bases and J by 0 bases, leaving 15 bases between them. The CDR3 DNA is TGTGCCAGCAGCCCGCCAAGGACAGTCGCGAACACCGGGGAGCTGTTTTTT. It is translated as CASSPPRTVANTGELFF.

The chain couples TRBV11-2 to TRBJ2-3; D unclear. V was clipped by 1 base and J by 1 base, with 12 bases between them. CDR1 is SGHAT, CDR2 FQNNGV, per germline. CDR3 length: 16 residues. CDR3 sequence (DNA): TGTGCCAGCAGCTTAGTGGCCCCTCGAGGCACAGATACGCAGTATTTT. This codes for CASSLVAPRGTDTQYF.

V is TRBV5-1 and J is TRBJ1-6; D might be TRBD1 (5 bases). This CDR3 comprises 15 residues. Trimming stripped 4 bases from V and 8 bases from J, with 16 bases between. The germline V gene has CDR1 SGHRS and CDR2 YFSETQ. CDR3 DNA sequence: TGCGCCAGCAGCCCATCGGGACGCGGGGATTCACCCCTCCACTTT. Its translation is CASSPSGRGDSPLHF.

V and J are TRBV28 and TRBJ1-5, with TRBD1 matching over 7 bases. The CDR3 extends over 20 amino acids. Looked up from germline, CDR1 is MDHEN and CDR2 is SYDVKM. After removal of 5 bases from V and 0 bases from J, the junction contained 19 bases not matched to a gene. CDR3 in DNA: TGTGCCAGCAGTCCCACCCCCTGGGACAGCAGCCCCTATAGCAATCAGCCCCAGCATTTT. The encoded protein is CASSPTPWDSSPYSNQPQHF.

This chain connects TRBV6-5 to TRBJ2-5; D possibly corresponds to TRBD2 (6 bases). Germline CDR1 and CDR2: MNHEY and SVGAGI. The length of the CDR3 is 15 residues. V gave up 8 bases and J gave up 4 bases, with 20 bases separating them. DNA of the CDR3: TGTGCCAGCGTCTCGGGGAGGAGGTTGTTAGAGACCCAGTACTTC. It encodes CASVSGRRLLETQYF.

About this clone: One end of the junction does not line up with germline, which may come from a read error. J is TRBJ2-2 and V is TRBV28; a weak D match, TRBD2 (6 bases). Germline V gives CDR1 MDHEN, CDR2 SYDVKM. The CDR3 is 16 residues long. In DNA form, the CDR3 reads TGTGCCAGCAGTATATGGCGGGATTCGAACACCGGGGAGCTGTTTTTT. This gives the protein CASSIWRDSNTGELFF. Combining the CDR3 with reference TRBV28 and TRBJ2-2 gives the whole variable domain DVKVTQSSRYLVKRTGEKVFLECVQDMDHENMFWYRQDPGLGLRLIYFSYDVKMKEKGDIPEGYSVSREKKERFSLILESASTNQTSMYLCASSIWRDSNTGELFFGEGSRLTVL.

CDR3 DNA sequence: TGTGCCAGCAGCCAGACTAGCGGGAGGTTGTACGAGCAGTACTTC. Protein product: CASSQTSGRLYEQYF. This rearrangement joins TRBV14 to TRBJ2-7, with 13 nucleotides matching TRBD2. Germline V CDR1 and CDR2: SGHDN, FVKESK. Trimming at V came to 3 bases and at J to 4 bases, leaving 3 bases not matched to a gene. This CDR3 is 15 amino acids long.